This T cell receptor (beta chain) was sequenced in a study of CD8+ T cells in alopecia areata. Whole-study context: It was oral tofacitinib, at 5 to 10 mg twice daily, that treated patients received.

The germline V gene encodes CDR1 SQVTM and CDR2 ANQGSEA. The CDR3 sequence is 12 residues long. The V and J ends lost 7 bases and 0 bases respectively, with 7 bases between them. Following RNA extraction, reverse transcription yielded cDNA that acted as the sequencing template. Sequenced by immunoSEQ multiplex PCR; TCRdb stores in-frame clones only, minus some. The sample shows about 200,000 clones, about 53% of them seen only once. The input for sequencing was CD4+ T cells sorted from blood, taken at week 0. This receptor was identified in a human donor with alopecia areata. The chain carries TRBV29-1 and TRBJ1-3; D remains unclear. The CDR3 bases are TGCAGCGCCAGCGCCTCTGGAAACACCATATATTTT. It encodes CSASASGNTIYF.